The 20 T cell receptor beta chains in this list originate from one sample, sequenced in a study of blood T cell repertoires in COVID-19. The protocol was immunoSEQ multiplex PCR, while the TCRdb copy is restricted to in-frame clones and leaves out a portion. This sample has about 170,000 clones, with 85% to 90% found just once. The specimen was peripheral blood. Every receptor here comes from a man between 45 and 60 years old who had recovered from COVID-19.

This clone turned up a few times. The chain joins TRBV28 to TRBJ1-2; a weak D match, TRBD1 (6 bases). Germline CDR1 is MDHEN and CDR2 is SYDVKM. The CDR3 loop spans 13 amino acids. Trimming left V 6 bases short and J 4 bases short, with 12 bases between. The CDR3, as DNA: TGTGCCAGCAGGCCTACAGGGTTCTATGGCTACACCTTC. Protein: CASRPTGFYGYTF.

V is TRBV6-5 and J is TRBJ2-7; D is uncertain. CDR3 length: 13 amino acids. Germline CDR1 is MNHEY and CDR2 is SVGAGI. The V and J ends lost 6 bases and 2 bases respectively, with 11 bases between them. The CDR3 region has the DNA TGTGCCAGCAGAAGTAACAGTACCTACGAGCAGTACTTC. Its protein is CASRSNSTYEQYF.

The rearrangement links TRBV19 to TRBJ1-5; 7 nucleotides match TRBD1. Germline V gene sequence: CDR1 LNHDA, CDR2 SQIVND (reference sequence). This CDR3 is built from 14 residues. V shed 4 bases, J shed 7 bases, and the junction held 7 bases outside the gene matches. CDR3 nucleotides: TGTGCCAGTAGTACGACAGGGACGGGGCAGCCCCAGCATTTT. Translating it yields CASSTTGTGQPQHF.

The CDR3 bases are TGTGCCAGCAGCTTCACAGGGTCCTGGGAGACCCAGTACTTC. Its protein product is CASSFTGSWETQYF. The chain links TRBV5-4 to TRBJ2-5; D perhaps matches TRBD1 (6 bases). Germline lookup yields CDR1 SGHNT and CDR2 YYREEE (reference sequence). V was clipped by 2 bases and J by 5 bases, with 13 bases between them. This CDR3 region has 14 residues.

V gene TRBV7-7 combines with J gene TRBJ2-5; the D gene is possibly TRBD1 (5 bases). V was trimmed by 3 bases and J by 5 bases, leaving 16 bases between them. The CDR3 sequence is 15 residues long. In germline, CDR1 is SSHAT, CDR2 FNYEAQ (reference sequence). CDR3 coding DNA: TGTGCCAGCAGCTTCGGGTGGGGCAGATCGGAGACCCAGTACTTC. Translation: CASSFGWGRSETQYF.

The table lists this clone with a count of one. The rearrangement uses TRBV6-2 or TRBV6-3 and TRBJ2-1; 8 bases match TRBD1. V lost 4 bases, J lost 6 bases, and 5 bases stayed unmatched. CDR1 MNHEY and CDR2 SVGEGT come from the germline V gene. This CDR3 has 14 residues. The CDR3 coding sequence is TGTGCCAGCAGTTTGGACAGGGTGGTCAATGAGCAGTTCTTC. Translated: CASSLDRVVNEQFF.

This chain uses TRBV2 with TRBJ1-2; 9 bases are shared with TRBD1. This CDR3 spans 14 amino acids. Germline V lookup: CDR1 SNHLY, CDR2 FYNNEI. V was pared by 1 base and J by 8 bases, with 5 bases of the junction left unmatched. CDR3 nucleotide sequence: TGTGCCAGCAGTGAAGTGGACAGGGGAAACGGCTACACCTTC. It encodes CASSEVDRGNGYTF. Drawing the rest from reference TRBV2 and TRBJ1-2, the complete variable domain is EPEVTQTPSHQVTQMGQEVILRCVPISNHLYFYWYRQILGQKVEFLVSFYNNEISEKSEIFDDQFSVERPDGSNFTLKIRSTKLEDSAMYFCASSEVDRGNGYTFGSGTRLTVV.

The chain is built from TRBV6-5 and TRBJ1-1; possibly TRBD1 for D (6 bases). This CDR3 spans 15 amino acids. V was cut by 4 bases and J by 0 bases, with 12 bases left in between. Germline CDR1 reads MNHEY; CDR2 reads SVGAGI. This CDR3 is CASSFRDTMNTEAFF. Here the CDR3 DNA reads TGTGCCAGCAGTTTCCGGGACACCATGAACACTGAAGCTTTCTTT.

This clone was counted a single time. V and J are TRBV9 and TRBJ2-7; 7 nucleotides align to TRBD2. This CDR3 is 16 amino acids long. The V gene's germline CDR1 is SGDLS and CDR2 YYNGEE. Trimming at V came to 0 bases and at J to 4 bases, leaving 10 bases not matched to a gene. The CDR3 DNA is TGTGCCAGCAGCGTAGGGGGGGGAAATCTCCCGTACGAGCAGTACTTC. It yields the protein CASSVGGGNLPYEQYF.

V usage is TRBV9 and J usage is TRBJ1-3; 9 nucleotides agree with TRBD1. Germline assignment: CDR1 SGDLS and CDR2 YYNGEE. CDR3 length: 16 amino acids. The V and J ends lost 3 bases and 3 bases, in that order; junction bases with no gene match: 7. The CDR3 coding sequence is TGTGCCAGCAGCGGAGGACAGGGGTTCAATGGAAACACCATATATTTT. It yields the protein CASSGGQGFNGNTIYF.

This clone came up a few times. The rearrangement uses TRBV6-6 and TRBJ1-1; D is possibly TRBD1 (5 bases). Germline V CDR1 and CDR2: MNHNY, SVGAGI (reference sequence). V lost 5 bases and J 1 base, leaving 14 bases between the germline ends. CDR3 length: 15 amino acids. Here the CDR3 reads CASSGGWGGNTEAFF. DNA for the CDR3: TGTGCCAGCAGTGGGGGATGGGGGGGGAACACTGAAGCTTTCTTT.

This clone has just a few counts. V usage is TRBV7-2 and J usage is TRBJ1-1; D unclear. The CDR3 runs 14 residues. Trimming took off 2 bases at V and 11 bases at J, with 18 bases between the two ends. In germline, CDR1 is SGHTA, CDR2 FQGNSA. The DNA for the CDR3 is TGTGCCAGCAGCTTATCCCCGGCCGGGTCTCGGGCTTTCTTT. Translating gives CASSLSPAGSRAFF.

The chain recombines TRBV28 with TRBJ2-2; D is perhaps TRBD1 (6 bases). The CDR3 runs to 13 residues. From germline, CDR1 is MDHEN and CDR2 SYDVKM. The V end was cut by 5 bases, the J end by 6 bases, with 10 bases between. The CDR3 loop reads CASSVYRAGELFF. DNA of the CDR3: TGTGCCAGCAGTGTATACAGGGCCGGGGAGCTGTTTTTT.

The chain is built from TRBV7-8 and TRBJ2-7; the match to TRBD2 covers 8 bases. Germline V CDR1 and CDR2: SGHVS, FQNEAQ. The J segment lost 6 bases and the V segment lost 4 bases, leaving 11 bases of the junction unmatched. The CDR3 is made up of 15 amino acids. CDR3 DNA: TGTGCCAGCAGCTGGGCCTTTGGCCGGGAGGGCGAGCAGTACTTC. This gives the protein CASSWAFGREGEQYF. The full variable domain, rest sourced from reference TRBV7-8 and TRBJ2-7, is GAGVSQSPRYKVAKRGQDVALRCDPISGHVSLFWYQQALGQGPEFLTYFQNEAQLDKSGLPSDRFFAERPEGSVSTLKIQRTQQEDSAVYLCASSWAFGREGEQYFGPGTRLTVT.

CDR3 bases: TGTGCCAGCAGTTCGGCCTCGGGACAGGGGGTTCAGCCCCAGCATTTT. It translates to CASSSASGQGVQPQHF. The V gene is TRBV28, the J gene TRBJ1-5, with TRBD1 identical over 11 bases. V lost 4 bases to trimming and J lost 6 bases; unmatched junction nucleotides: 8. The CDR3 loop spans 16 amino acids. Germline CDR1 MDHEN, CDR2 SYDVKM.

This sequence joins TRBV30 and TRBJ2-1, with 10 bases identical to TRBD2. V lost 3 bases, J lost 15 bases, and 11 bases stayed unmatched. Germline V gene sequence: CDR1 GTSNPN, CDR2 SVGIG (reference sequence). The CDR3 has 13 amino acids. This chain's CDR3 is CAWRRTSGPVWFF. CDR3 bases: TGTGCCTGGAGGAGGACTAGCGGACCAGTTTGGTTCTTC.

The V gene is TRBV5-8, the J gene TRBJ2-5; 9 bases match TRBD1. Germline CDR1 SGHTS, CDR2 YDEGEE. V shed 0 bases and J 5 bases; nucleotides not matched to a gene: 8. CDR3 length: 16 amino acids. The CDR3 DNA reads TGTGCCAGCAGCTTGGATTTGGGACAGGGTTTCGAGACCCAGTACTTC. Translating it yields CASSLDLGQGFETQYF.

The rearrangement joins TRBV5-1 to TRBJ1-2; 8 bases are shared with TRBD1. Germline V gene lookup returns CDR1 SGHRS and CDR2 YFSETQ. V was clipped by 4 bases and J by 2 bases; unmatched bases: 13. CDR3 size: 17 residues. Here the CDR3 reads CASSRRETAGGNYGYTF. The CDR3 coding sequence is TGCGCCAGCAGCCGCAGGGAGACGGCAGGGGGCAACTATGGCTACACCTTC.

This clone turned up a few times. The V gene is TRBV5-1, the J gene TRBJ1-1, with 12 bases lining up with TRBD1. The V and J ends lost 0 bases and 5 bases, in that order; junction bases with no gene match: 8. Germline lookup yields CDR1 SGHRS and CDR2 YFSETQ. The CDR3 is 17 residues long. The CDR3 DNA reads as TGCGCCAGCAGCTTGGCGGGACAGGGGGCGCGTAGGACTGAAGCTTTCTTT. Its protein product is CASSLAGQGARRTEAFF.

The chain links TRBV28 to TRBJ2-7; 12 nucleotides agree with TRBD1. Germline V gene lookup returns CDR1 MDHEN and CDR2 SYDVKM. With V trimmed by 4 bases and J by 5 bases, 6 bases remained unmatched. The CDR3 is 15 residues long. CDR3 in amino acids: CASSSSGTGGDEQYF. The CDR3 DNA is TGTGCCAGCAGTTCATCCGGGACAGGGGGCGACGAGCAGTACTTC.